This TCR beta chain came from a study of blood T cell repertoires in COVID-19. Study-wide context: Samples of COVID-19 (acute and convalescent) were obtained from the United States, Italy and Spain. Sources were T cells, B-cell-depleted T cells, or PBMCs; the material itself was cDNA or gDNA.

Methods used by the authors: Reference gene primers were amplified, and this amplification served to estimate nucleated cell counts. Profiling relied on immunoSEQ multiplex PCR, and the TCRdb table lists in-frame clones only, not all of them. V, J and clone size are those of that table, while D and trimming were read from the DNA. The data contain 160,000 or so clones, 84% of them singletons. The CDR3 covers 14 residues. Looked up from germline, CDR1 is SGHRS and CDR2 is YFSETQ. V was shortened by 7 bases and J by 0 bases, with 11 bases between the two germline ends. The sequence was obtained from a woman older than 75 with acute or convalescent COVID-19. The sample comprised peripheral blood. The rearrangement joins TRBV5-1 to TRBJ2-1; no reliable D call. The CDR3 bases are TGCGCCAGCGCACAGTTCAACTCCTACAATGAGCAGTTCTTC. Protein product: CASAQFNSYNEQFF.